The 16 T cell receptor beta chains below come from one sample, sequenced in a study of vaccination and CD4 T cells after COVID-19. The treatment is: approximately 11-day PBMC culture with coronavirus spike peptide pools or control peptides (ViraFEST assay). These TCRs are of unknown antigen specificity. Sequenced with the Oncomine TCR Beta short-read assay was DNA taken from cultured CD4+ T cells. TCRdb re-called the PCR reads through MiXCR, storing one row per CDR3 protein. Of 20,000 to 25,000 distinct CDR3 sequences in the sample, approximately 44% were seen once. This specimen was CD4+ T cells from blood, cultured in vitro, taken before SARS-CoV-2 vaccination. The receptor set was obtained from a human donor who received a COVID-19 vaccine.

The table lists this clonotype with a few counts. The rearrangement links TRBV6-2 or TRBV6-3 to TRBJ1-5; D perhaps matches TRBD1 (5 bases). CDR1 and CDR2 (germline): MNHEY, SVGEGT. The length of the CDR3 is 14 residues. Trimming pared 5 bases from V and 2 bases from J, leaving 10 bases between. This CDR3 is CASSPGSRNQPQHF. The CDR3 DNA sequence: TGTGCCAGCAGTCCAGGGTCTCGCAATCAGCCCCAGCATTTT.

The chain recombines TRBV7-8 with TRBJ2-1, with TRBD2 identical over 11 bases. The CDR3 loop spans 18 amino acids. V dropped 1 base and J dropped 4; count of bases not matched to a gene: 9. Per germline, CDR1 SGHVS and CDR2 FQNEAQ. In DNA form, the CDR3 reads TGTGCCAGCAGCTTAGTTAATAGGTTAGCGGGGGGGTACAATGAGCAGTTCTTC. Translation: CASSLVNRLAGGYNEQFF.

This clonotype appeared a few times. The chain employs TRBV6-4 and TRBJ1-2; 11 bases match TRBD1. Germline values: CDR1 MRHNA, CDR2 SNTAGT. The CDR3 spans 15 residues. Trimming cost V 6 bases and J 3 bases; bases outside gene matches: 6. CDR3 amino acids: CASRRTGGEDYGYTF. The CDR3 DNA reads as TGTGCCAGCAGAAGGACAGGGGGCGAGGACTATGGCTACACCTTC.

V usage is TRBV2 and J usage is TRBJ2-5; D uncertain. CDR1 is SNHLY, CDR2 FYNNEI, per germline. V dropped 5 bases and J dropped 13 bases, with 14 bases sitting between them. The CDR3 has 11 amino acids. CDR3 amino acids: CASSYTGQRYF. In DNA, the CDR3 is TGTGCCAGCAGTTATACCGGGCAAAGGTACTTC.

The J gene is TRBJ2-1, the V gene TRBV27; TRBD1 agrees at 8 bases. CDR1 and CDR2 from the germline V gene are MNHEY and SMNVEV (reference sequence). V gave up 6 bases and J gave up 4 bases; unmatched junction bases: 11. The CDR3 sequence is 16 residues long. CDR3 amino acids: CASSLLTGARYNEQFF. CDR3 bases: TGTGCCAGCAGCTTACTGACAGGGGCGAGGTACAATGAGCAGTTCTTC.

This chain links TRBV20-1 with TRBJ2-7; 10 bases are a match to TRBD2. This CDR3 has 14 residues. In germline, CDR1 is DFQATT, CDR2 SNEGSKA (reference sequence). V was clipped by 6 bases and J by 7 bases; unmatched bases: 12. The CDR3 loop reads CSAIQAGGPGEQYF. Here the CDR3 DNA reads TGCAGTGCCATCCAAGCGGGGGGGCCCGGGGAGCAGTACTTC.

The V call is TRBV20-1, the J call TRBJ1-5; D uncertain. Trimming removed 4 bases from V and 8 bases from J, with 15 bases in between. Germline-derived CDR1 and CDR2 are DFQATT and SNEGSKA (reference sequence). The CDR3 sequence is 13 residues long. The CDR3 sequence: CSATDGSLKPQHF. DNA of the CDR3: TGCAGTGCTACGGACGGAAGTCTTAAGCCCCAGCATTTT.

The chain has TRBV30 and TRBJ2-3; D gene uncertain. Germline CDR1 reads GTSNPN; CDR2 reads SVGIG (reference sequence). This CDR3 comprises 18 residues. V lost 0 bases and J lost 1, with 20 bases in between. In nucleotides, the CDR3 is TGTGCCTGGAGTGTACTTATTACGTCTAGGTGGGGCACAGATACGCAGTATTTT. Amino acid sequence: CAWSVLITSRWGTDTQYF.

This sequence joins TRBV20-1 and TRBJ1-5; D is unclear. Germline values: CDR1 DFQATT, CDR2 SNEGSKA (reference sequence). Trimming took 0 bases from V and 1 from J, leaving 10 bases between them. The CDR3 is made up of 15 amino acids. This CDR3 is CSARDSEKSNQPQHF. The CDR3, as DNA: TGCAGTGCTAGAGACAGCGAAAAGAGCAATCAGCCCCAGCATTTT.

V and J are TRBV11-3 and TRBJ2-5; D is ambiguous. Germline V gene data show CDR1 as SGHNT and CDR2 as YENEEA. The CDR3 has 13 amino acids. Trimming stripped 0 bases from V and 5 bases from J, with 7 bases between. The CDR3 protein is CASSLDIVETQYF. CDR3 nucleotide sequence: TGTGCCAGCAGCTTAGACATCGTGGAGACCCAGTACTTC.

In this sample, this clonotype turned up a few times. This chain uses TRBV7-9 with TRBJ1-2; weak D call: TRBD1 (6 bases). The CDR3 is made up of 13 amino acids. The V end was cut by 5 bases, the J end by 4 bases, with 11 bases between. Germline V lookup: CDR1 SEHNR, CDR2 FQNEAQ (reference sequence). CDR3 nucleotides: TGTGCCAGCAGCCAGGCCAGGGGCTATGGCTACACCTTC. This codes for CASSQARGYGYTF.

The J gene is TRBJ1-3, the V gene TRBV19; perhaps TRBD1 as D (6 bases). CDR3 size: 16 residues. Germline CDR1 and CDR2: LNHDA and SQIVND (reference sequence). With 7 bases removed from V and 3 bases from J, the gap between germline ends came to 19 bases. CDR3 residues: CASTPGQTVLGNTIYF. CDR3 nucleotide sequence: TGTGCCAGTACACCCGGACAGACCGTCCTTGGAAACACCATATATTTT.

J is TRBJ2-1 and V is TRBV4-2; 10 nucleotides agree with TRBD2. The CDR3 is 18 residues long. Germline CDR1 LGHNA, CDR2 YNFKEQ. J gave up 3 bases and V 1 base, and 9 bases lay outside the gene matches. As DNA, the CDR3 is TGTGCCAGCAGCCAAGGGGTAGCGGGGGGACTACGCTACAATGAGCAGTTCTTC. It is translated as CASSQGVAGGLRYNEQFF.

The chain links TRBV7-8 to TRBJ1-5; a weak D match, TRBD1 (6 bases). V was pared by 4 bases and J by 7 bases, with 17 bases between. CDR3 length: 15 amino acids. CDR1 is SGHVS and CDR2 is FQNEAQ in the germline V gene. The CDR3 loop reads CASSSSWGQGQPQHF. DNA for the CDR3: TGTGCCAGCAGCTCTTCATGGGGGCAGGGCCAGCCCCAGCATTTT.

The chain recombines TRBV5-5 with TRBJ2-1; TRBD2 agrees at 7 bases. Germline V gene sequence: CDR1 SGHKS, CDR2 YYEKEE (reference sequence). The CDR3 extends over 17 amino acids. V was pared by 2 bases and J by 8 bases, with 16 bases of the junction left unmatched. CDR3 amino acids: CASSLARLAGGRDEQFF. The CDR3 nucleotides read TGTGCCAGCAGCTTAGCGCGACTAGCCGGGGGTAGGGATGAGCAGTTCTTC. Drawing the rest from reference TRBV5-5 and TRBJ2-1, the complete variable domain is DAGVTQSPTHLIKTRGQQVTLRCSPISGHKSVSWYQQVLGQGPQFIFQYYEKEERGRGNFPDRFSARQFPNYSSELNVNALLLGDSALYLCASSLARLAGGRDEQFFGPGTRLTVL.

This clonotype came up once. The chain links TRBV7-2 to TRBJ2-7; 16 bases are shared with TRBD2. V was clipped by 5 bases and J by 4 bases; unmatched bases: 11. From germline, CDR1 is SGHTA and CDR2 FQGNSA. The CDR3 totals 18 residues. The CDR3 is CASSRGTSGGAIIYEQYF. The CDR3 DNA reads TGTGCCAGCAGCCGAGGGACTAGCGGGGGGGCGATTATTTACGAGCAGTACTTC.